Below are 17 T cell receptor beta chains sequenced from a single sample in a study of OX40 agonist ivuxolimab in advanced cancers. The library was prepared using the immunoSEQ multiplex PCR assay. This immuneACCESS table, as held by TCRdb, lists in-frame sequences with V and J called but not all clones. Of the missing ones, under half trace to an unresolved V gene in checked studies; the others have no known cause. The sample records about 47,000 clones, about nine tenths of which are singletons. The ten largest clones take up roughly 13% of the sample. Sequenced material: CD4+ or CD8+ T cells sorted from blood, taken in a trial of the OX40 agonist ivuxolimab. Receptor source: an adult with an advanced solid tumor such as melanoma, head and neck, liver or kidney cancer.

This clone was counted a few times. The CDR3 loop is CAISESWGNTEAFF. The DNA of the CDR3 is TGTGCCATCAGTGAGTCGTGGGGGAACACTGAAGCTTTCTTT. V and J are TRBV10-3 and TRBJ1-1, with D unresolved. Germline lookup yields CDR1 ENHRY and CDR2 SYGVKD. The CDR3 spans 14 residues. V was clipped by 0 bases and J by 1 base, with 6 bases between them.

The chain uses TRBV5-1 and TRBJ1-1; 9 bases line up with TRBD1. J lost 6 bases, V lost 3 bases, and 6 bases had no gene match. This CDR3 has 14 residues. Germline CDR1 is SGHRS and CDR2 is YFSETQ. CDR3 bases: TGCGCCAGCAGCTCTTCGGACAGGGGACCTGAAGCTTTCTTT. The encoded protein is CASSSSDRGPEAFF.

This chain links TRBV4-1 with TRBJ2-3; the D gene is possibly TRBD1 (5 bases). V gave up 1 base and J gave up 1 base, with 18 bases separating them. Germline V gene sequence: CDR1 MGHRA, CDR2 YSYEKL. The CDR3 runs to 18 residues. The CDR3 sequence: CASSQGEGAAWGTDTQYF. The CDR3 nucleotides are TGCGCCAGCAGCCAAGGAGAAGGGGCAGCGTGGGGCACAGATACGCAGTATTTT.

This clone was recorded only once. The rearrangement uses TRBV28 and TRBJ2-1; 10 nucleotides align to TRBD1. Per germline, CDR1 MDHEN and CDR2 SYDVKM. Unmatched junction bases numbered 3, after V lost 3 bases and J lost 10 bases. The CDR3 totals 13 residues. In DNA, the CDR3 is TGTGCCAGCAGTTTGGGACAGGGGTCCGAGCAGTTCTTC. Translating it yields CASSLGQGSEQFF. The full variable domain, its missing parts supplied by reference TRBV28 and TRBJ2-1, is DVKVTQSSRYLVKRTGEKVFLECVQDMDHENMFWYRQDPGLGLRLIYFSYDVKMKEKGDIPEGYSVSREKKERFSLILESASTNQTSMYLCASSLGQGSEQFFGPGTRLTVL.

CDR3 region: CASHSGAGELFF. CDR3 nucleotides: TGTGCCAGTCACTCAGGGGCCGGGGAGCTGTTTTTT. The rearrangement joins TRBV19 to TRBJ2-2, with TRBD1 as a possible D gene (6 bases). The germline gives CDR1 LNHDA, CDR2 SQIVND (reference sequence). Trimming took 8 bases from V and 6 from J, leaving 10 bases between them. The CDR3 runs to 12 residues.

This chain uses TRBV27 with TRBJ2-2; 7 bases fit TRBD2. Germline V CDR1 and CDR2: MNHEY, SMNVEV (reference sequence). The length of the CDR3 is 17 residues. Unmatched junction bases numbered 10, after V lost 5 bases and J lost 1 base. The CDR3 DNA reads TGTGCCAGCAGTCCCCTCTATCAGCGGGGGAACACCGGGGAGCTGTTTTTT. It codes for CASSPLYQRGNTGELFF.

This chain links TRBV18 with TRBJ1-6; no reliable D call. The CDR3 contains 15 residues. From germline, CDR1 is KGHSH and CDR2 LQKENI. Trimming stripped 2 bases from V and 8 bases from J, with 13 bases between. The CDR3: CASSPYPPGDSPLHF. DNA for the CDR3: TGTGCCAGCTCACCATACCCCCCGGGAGATTCACCCCTCCACTTT.

The gene calls are TRBV4-1 and TRBJ2-3, with a tentative D call TRBD2 (6 bases). The CDR3 totals 14 residues. The germline V gene has CDR1 MGHRA and CDR2 YSYEKL. V lost 1 base, J lost 1 base, and 6 bases lay in between. The CDR3 DNA sequence: TGCGCCAGCAGCCAAGGGGGGGGCACAGATACGCAGTATTTT. It specifies CASSQGGGTDTQYF.

The chain has TRBV6-5 and TRBJ1-4; D remains ambiguous. The ends were cut back, 5 bases at V and 5 bases at J, with 15 bases in the middle. The CDR3 loop spans 15 amino acids. Germline V gene data show CDR1 as MNHEY and CDR2 as SVGAGI. This CDR3 reads CASSPWGGQNEKLFF. In DNA, the CDR3 is TGTGCCAGCAGTCCCTGGGGAGGGCAGAATGAAAAACTGTTTTTT.

This clone was seen once. The genes are TRBV5-1 and TRBJ1-1; the D gene is possibly TRBD1 (5 bases). The germline V gene encodes CDR1 SGHRS and CDR2 YFSETQ. V was shortened by 0 bases and J by 7 bases, with 16 bases between the two germline ends. The CDR3 loop spans 15 amino acids. CDR3: CASSLAGRGFGEAFF. The CDR3 DNA reads TGCGCCAGCAGCTTGGCGGGGCGGGGATTCGGTGAAGCTTTCTTT.

The genes are TRBV27 and TRBJ1-5; D possibly corresponds to TRBD1 (5 bases). Germline lookup yields CDR1 MNHEY and CDR2 SMNVEV (reference sequence). V gave up 3 bases and J gave up 5 bases, with 8 bases separating them. There are 13 residues in the CDR3. The CDR3 DNA reads TGTGCCAGCAGTTTCGACAGCCATCAGCCCCAGCATTTT. It specifies CASSFDSHQPQHF.

Concerning this clone itself: This same CDR3 is encoded by further DNA sequences in the sample. This chain connects TRBV5-1 to TRBJ1-2; the D gene is possibly TRBD1 (6 bases). The V end was cut by 5 bases, the J end by 4 bases, with 12 bases between. The V gene's germline CDR1 is SGHRS and CDR2 YFSETQ. The CDR3 runs 13 residues. This chain's CDR3 is CASRPDSGYGYTF. CDR3 DNA sequence: TGCGCCAGCAGACCGGACAGTGGCTATGGCTACACCTTC.

The chain has TRBV5-8 and TRBJ1-2; 7 bases line up with TRBD1. CDR3 length: 17 residues. Germline trimming cut 0 bases from V and 2 bases from J; bases unmatched to any gene: 10. The germline V gene has CDR1 SGHTS and CDR2 YDEGEE. The CDR3 region is CASSLGLDRDRNYGYTF. The CDR3 DNA reads TGTGCCAGCAGCTTGGGACTAGACCGGGACAGAAACTATGGCTACACCTTC.

The chain joins TRBV4-1 to TRBJ2-3, with D perhaps TRBD1 (6 bases). Germline V gives CDR1 MGHRA, CDR2 YSYEKL. The CDR3 is 16 amino acids. The V and J ends lost 0 bases and 3 bases respectively, with 13 bases between them. The CDR3 protein is CASSQEGAPWTDTQYF. The CDR3 region has the DNA TGCGCCAGCAGCCAAGAGGGGGCGCCTTGGACAGATACGCAGTATTTT.

V gene TRBV30 combines with J gene TRBJ1-2, with unresolved D. The CDR3 is 13 residues long. Trimming took 0 bases from V and 11 from J, leaving 16 bases between them. Germline loops: CDR1 GTSNPN, CDR2 SVGIG (reference sequence). The CDR3: CAWSVRKLSAYTF. The CDR3 nucleotides are TGTGCCTGGAGTGTACGCAAACTATCGGCGTACACCTTC.

The V and J genes are TRBV7-9 and TRBJ2-7; D is possibly TRBD2 (6 bases). CDR3 length equals 14 residues. Germline V gene lookup returns CDR1 SEHNR and CDR2 FQNEAQ (reference sequence). Between the trimmed V and J ends, which lost 5 bases and 3 bases, there was a span of 14 bases. CDR3 residues: CASSAPGLFYEQYF. Written as DNA, the CDR3 is TGTGCCAGCAGCGCCCCGGGACTTTTCTACGAGCAGTACTTC.

The table lists this clone with a few counts. This sequence joins TRBV7-9 and TRBJ2-3; possibly TRBD1 for D (5 bases). The CDR3 is 13 amino acids. CDR1 is SEHNR, CDR2 FQNEAQ, per germline (reference sequence). The V and J ends lost 5 bases and 5 bases respectively, with 11 bases between them. CDR3 residues: CASSGALGDTQYF. The CDR3 DNA is TGTGCCAGCAGCGGGGCCCTCGGAGATACGCAGTATTTT.